These T cell receptor beta chains were read from a single sample in a study of T cells after yellow fever vaccination. TCRdb itself ran the 5' RACE reads through MiXCR, one entry per CDR3 protein. The sample lists around 230,000 distinct CDR3 sequences; roughly 6.3% were seen once. Here the sequenced sample was CD4+ T cells sorted from PBMCs, taken on the day of the yellow fever booster vaccination. The receptors derive from a man aged 30 to 45 who received the YFV17D yellow fever vaccine. CDR3s include the opening cysteine and the closing phenylalanine or tryptophan. The order of the fields is V gene, J gene, clone size, D gene, CDR3 DNA, CDR3 protein. The D gene is left open where the match is weak. The size entry is marked missing in some rows and otherwise reads once, few, many or a size class.

TRBV29-1	TRBJ2-7	NA	TRBD2	TGCAGCGTCAGGACTAGCGGGAGCTCCTACGAGCAGTACTTC	CSVRTSGSSYEQYF
TRBV7-8	TRBJ2-5	many	NA	TGTGCCAGCATTAAAGGGCTTTCTTCGGGTCCAGAGACCCAGTACTTC	CASIKGLSSGPETQYF
TRBV24-1	TRBJ2-1	few	TRBD2	TGTGCCACCAGTGAGCGACTAGCGGCACCCCGGGGGCAGTTCTTC	CATSERLAAPRGQFF
TRBV6-2/TRBV6-3	TRBJ1-2	few	NA	TGTGCCAGCAGTGCGGACGGATATGGCTACACCTTC	CASSADGYGYTF
TRBV5-4	TRBJ2-7	NA	NA	TGTGCCAGCAGCTTGGATCAAGAGCAGTACTTC	CASSLDQEQYF
TRBV5-1	TRBJ2-7	NA	TRBD1	TGCGCCAGCAGAGACAGGGAGATGGACGAGCAGTACTTC	CASRDREMDEQYF
TRBV14	TRBJ2-1	few	NA	TGTGCCAGCAGCCAATTCAGCGGCCCCTCCTACAATGAGCAGTTCTTC	CASSQFSGPSYNEQFF
TRBV7-9	TRBJ2-1	NA	NA	TGTGCCAGCAGCTCCAAGGGGTATTCCTACAATGAGCAGTTCTTC	CASSSKGYSYNEQFF
TRBV12-3/TRBV12-4	TRBJ2-2	many	NA	TGTGCCAGCAGTCCTGGACTCAACACCGGGGAGCTGTTTTTT	CASSPGLNTGELFF
TRBV5-1	TRBJ2-6	NA	NA	TGCGCCAGCAGCTTCGGGCAGGGCAGCTCTGGGGCCAACGTCCTGACTTTC	CASSFGQGSSGANVLTF
TRBV7-2	TRBJ1-1	few	NA	TGTGCCAGCAAATCAGGGTTGAACACTGAAGCTTTCTTT	CASKSGLNTEAFF
TRBV11-3	TRBJ1-1	few	NA	TGTGCCAGCAGCCCGGGCCCGGGCTACGCTTTCTTT	CASSPGPGYAFF
TRBV25-1	TRBJ1-1	NA	TRBD1	TGTGCCAGCAGTGATTTTACAGGGGATCACCCTGAAGCTTTCTTT	CASSDFTGDHPEAFF
TRBV24-1	TRBJ2-3	many	NA	TGTGCCACCAACGGCGGGAGCACAGATACGCAGTATTTT	CATNGGSTDTQYF
TRBV7-9	TRBJ1-1	NA	TRBD1	TGTGCCAGCAGCTTTGGACAGGCAGGCACTGAAGCTTTCTTT	CASSFGQAGTEAFF
TRBV6-6	TRBJ1-1	NA	TRBD1	TGTGCCAGCACCTCGAATGAGGACAGGGGCTTCTTT	CASTSNEDRGFF
TRBV5-1	TRBJ2-1	many	TRBD2	TGCGCCAGCTCTACTAGCGGGAGTATCTATGAGCAGTTCTTC	CASSTSGSIYEQFF
TRBV7-8	TRBJ1-5	few	TRBD1	TGTGCCAGCAGCTTAGAGGGGGCGGGGAATCAGCCCCAGCATTTT	CASSLEGAGNQPQHF
TRBV5-1	TRBJ2-2	few	TRBD2	TGCGCCAGCAGTCCTCCGGGACTAGGTAAAAACGGGGAGCTGTTTTTT	CASSPPGLGKNGELFF
TRBV5-1	TRBJ2-7	few	NA	TGCGCCAGCAGCTCCGACGGAAGACCCCACCGGGGCGAGCAGTACTTC	CASSSDGRPHRGEQYF
TRBV4-3	TRBJ2-7	once	TRBD2	TGCGCCAGCAGCCAAAGCGGGGGGACTGGGGAGCAGTACTTC	CASSQSGGTGEQYF
TRBV7-3	TRBJ2-2	few	TRBD1	TGTGCCAGCAGCCGACAGGGGGGGCCCGGGGAGCTGTTTTTT	CASSRQGGPGELFF
TRBV29-1	TRBJ1-2	NA	NA	TGCAGCGTTGACCAGGGTGGCTATGGCTACACCTTC	CSVDQGGYGYTF
TRBV5-1	TRBJ1-1	many	NA	TGCGCCAGCAGCTTGGAGCCCCTGAACACTGAAGCTTTCTTT	CASSLEPLNTEAFF
TRBV15	TRBJ2-7	many	TRBD1	TGTGCCACCAGCAGAGATCGTAGACAGGGCGGGGAGCAGTACTTC	CATSRDRRQGGEQYF
TRBV6-1	TRBJ1-6	NA	NA	TGTGCCAGCAGTGAAGCCGACAGTCCAGGGGACGATTCACCCCTCCACTTT	CASSEADSPGDDSPLHF
TRBV24-1	TRBJ2-5	many	TRBD1	TGTGCCACCAGTGGTCCGACAGGGGTAGAGACCCAGTACTTC	CATSGPTGVETQYF
TRBV20-1	TRBJ2-1	few	TRBD2	TGCAGTGCAGGAGAGGCTAGCGGGAGTGGTCGTGGCAATGAGCAGTTCTTC	CSAGEASGSGRGNEQFF
TRBV4-3	TRBJ2-5	many	TRBD2	TGCGCCAGCAGCCAAGGACTAGCGGGAGAGACCCAGTACTTC	CASSQGLAGETQYF
TRBV27	TRBJ1-1	NA	NA	TGTGCCAGCAGTTTACGGTCGGCCGCCGCGTCCACTGAAGCTTTCTTT	CASSLRSAAASTEAFF
TRBV7-2	TRBJ2-1	few	TRBD2	TGTGCCAGCAGCTTAGGCGGGAGGGCCGAAAATGAGCAGTTCTTC	CASSLGGRAENEQFF
TRBV7-8	TRBJ2-3	NA	NA	TGTGCCAGCAGTTCTCTAGTCAGCACAGATACGCAGTATTTT	CASSSLVSTDTQYF
TRBV7-9	TRBJ1-1	many	NA	TGTGCCAGCAGCTTAGGCACGGCGAACACTGAAGCTTTCTTT	CASSLGTANTEAFF
TRBV6-5	TRBJ1-6	NA	NA	TGTGCCTGCAGTTTAGACAACCGGGCCCTCCACTTT	CACSLDNRALHF
TRBV20-1	TRBJ2-7	few	NA	TGCAGTGCTTCCCAGGGGGGGGGATTACTAGCGGCCCACGAGCAGTACTTC	CSASQGGGLLAAHEQYF
TRBV5-1	TRBJ2-1	many	NA	TGCGCCAGCAGCTCCGAAGGGGGAGCCTACAATGAGCAGTTCTTC	CASSSEGGAYNEQFF
TRBV5-6	TRBJ2-3	few	NA	TGTGCCAGCAGCTTGGGAGCGGATACAGATACGCAGTATTTT	CASSLGADTDTQYF
TRBV7-2	TRBJ2-1	many	TRBD2	TGTGCCAGCAGCTTAGATTCACTAGCGGGCCGGCAGTTCTTC	CASSLDSLAGRQFF
TRBV4-2	TRBJ2-3	many	TRBD2	TGTGCCAGCAGCCAAGCTGGGGTTGGAGCGGGAAGCACAGATACGCAGTATTTT	CASSQAGVGAGSTDTQYF
TRBV5-6	TRBJ2-7	few	NA	TGTGCCAGCAGCTCCCTTAAATACGAGCAGTACTTC	CASSSLKYEQYF
TRBV11-2	TRBJ2-4	NA	NA	TGTGCCAGCAGCTTAGATCTTGTGGGGGCCAAAAACATTCAGTACTTC	CASSLDLVGAKNIQYF
TRBV7-2	TRBJ2-7	many	NA	TGTGCCAGCAGCGTCCGGGACGGGGGCTCCTACGAGCAGTACTTC	CASSVRDGGSYEQYF
TRBV12-3/TRBV12-4	TRBJ2-7	many	NA	TGTGCCAGCAGGGCCTCCTACGAGCAGTACTTC	CASRASYEQYF
TRBV14	TRBJ2-4	many	NA	TGTGCCAGCAGCCAAAGGACGGGACCCCAGTACTTC	CASSQRTGPQYF
TRBV20-1	TRBJ2-1	many	TRBD2	TGCAGTGCTAGAGGGACTAGCGGGAGCAATGAGCAGTTCTTC	CSARGTSGSNEQFF
TRBV9	TRBJ2-6	few	NA	TGTGCCAGCAGCGTAGGGGGTAACTCTGGGGCCAACGTCCTGACTTTC	CASSVGGNSGANVLTF
TRBV7-2	TRBJ2-7	many	TRBD2	TGTGCCAGCAGCCCCCAAGGCGGGGGGTACGAGCAGTACTTC	CASSPQGGGYEQYF
TRBV6-2/TRBV6-3	TRBJ2-3	many	TRBD2	TGTGCCAGCAACCATCCCGGGAGGGGCACAGATACGCAGTATTTT	CASNHPGRGTDTQYF
TRBV7-2	TRBJ2-5	NA	NA	TGTGCCAGCAGCTTAGGGACTACAAATCAAGAGACCCAGTACTTC	CASSLGTTNQETQYF
TRBV20-1	TRBJ2-1	many	TRBD2	TGCAGCGTCGCCGGACTAGAATACAATGAGCAGTTCTTC	CSVAGLEYNEQFF
TRBV6-6	TRBJ1-1	many	NA	TGTGCCAGCAGTTACACTGAAGCTTTCTTT	CASSYTEAFF
TRBV28	TRBJ2-2	many	TRBD2	TGTGCCAGCACCCCCCGGCTAGCGGGAGATACCGGGGAGCTGTTTTTT	CASTPRLAGDTGELFF